The clone carrying this T cell receptor (beta chain) came up once. This CDR3 contains 14 residues. Germline V gives CDR1 LNHDA, CDR2 SQIVND (reference sequence). Trimming shortened V by 3 bases and J by 1 base, and 9 bases separated the two germline ends. The data were obtained in a study of blood T cell repertoires in COVID-19. The wider study: The study drew acute and convalescent COVID-19 samples from the United States, Italy and Spain. PBMCs, B-cell-depleted T cells, or T cells provided the cDNA or gDNA that made up the material.

Original handling: Amplification with reference gene primers provided the estimates of nucleated cell counts. Produced via immunoSEQ multiplex PCR; TCRdb's table is partial and in-frame only. The D gene and trimming were derived from the DNA, and the V and J assignments and clone size from that table. The sample shows approximately 260,000 clones, 86% of them seen only once. The J gene is TRBJ1-1, the V gene TRBV19; no firm D call. The sequenced material came from peripheral blood. The clonotype originates from a man younger than 30 with active or convalescent COVID-19. The CDR3 loop reads CASSIGEKNTEAFF. The DNA of the CDR3 is TGTGCCAGTAGTATCGGGGAGAAGAACACTGAAGCTTTCTTT.